This TCR beta chain is from a study of blood T cell repertoires in COVID-19. Generated by immunoSEQ multiplex PCR, the TCRdb table keeps only in-frame clones and is missing some. The sample has roughly 200,000 clones; just under 90% are singletons. V was clipped by 8 bases and J by 3 bases; unmatched bases: 12. The CDR3 sequence is 15 residues long. In germline, CDR1 is MDHEN, CDR2 SYDVKM. Sequences were obtained from peripheral blood. This receptor was obtained from a man in his sixties who had recovered from COVID-19. The chain joins TRBV28 to TRBJ1-1, with 7 bases that match TRBD1. The DNA for the CDR3 is TGTGCCAGCCAACGGACAGGTTCAGTGGACACTGAAGCTTTCTTT. Its translation is CASQRTGSVDTEAFF.